These T cell receptor beta chains were read from a single sample in a study of cytomegalovirus exposure and HLA in healthy donors. Sequencing used immunoSEQ multiplex PCR; TCRdb keeps in-frame clones, though not all of them. The sample consists of around 150,000 clones, approximately 86% of them appearing once. The material sequenced was PBMCs. These receptors all come from a man aged 30-40 years in good health and CMV-seropositive. CDR3s include the opening cysteine and the closing phenylalanine or tryptophan. The D gene is left open where the match is weak. Clone size is not always given. Where it is, it says once, few, many or a class for expanded clones.

cdr3_aa cdr3_nt clone_size d_call j_call v_call cdr3_length
CASSLGHNYEQYF TGTGCCAGCAGCTTAGGACACAACTACGAGCAGTACTTC . . TRBJ2-7 TRBV7-6 13
CASSVTPGTGGGNTEAFF TGTGCCAGCAGCGTAACCCCGGGGACAGGCGGGGGGAACACTGAAGCTTTCTTT . TRBD1 TRBJ1-1 TRBV9 18
CASSPNQGQGGGYTF TGTGCCAGCAGCCCCAATCAGGGACAGGGTGGCGGCTACACCTTC . TRBD1 TRBJ1-2 TRBV6-5 15
CASSFYRGDTIYF TGTGCTAGCAGCTTCTACAGGGGAGACACCATATATTTT . TRBD1 TRBJ1-3 TRBV7-7 13
CASSLLQGSTEAFF TGTGCCAGCAGTCTACTCCAGGGGAGCACTGAAGCTTTCTTT . . TRBJ1-1 TRBV6-5 14
CASRPVLQAYEQYF TGTGCCAGCAGGCCGGTTCTCCAAGCCTACGAGCAGTACTTC . . TRBJ2-7 TRBV27 14
CASSHGTGITYEQYF TGTGCCAGCAGCCATGGTACGGGGATAACCTACGAGCAGTACTTC . . TRBJ2-7 TRBV14 15
CASSLGTGSELGYTF TGTGCCAGCAGCTTAGGGACAGGGTCGGAACTTGGCTACACCTTC . TRBD1 TRBJ1-2 TRBV7-9 15
CASADRGGLNEQFF TGTGCCAGCGCGGATCGGGGGGGCTTAAATGAGCAGTTCTTC . TRBD2 TRBJ2-1 TRBV9 14
CASSTTLGGETQYF TGTGCCAGCAGCACGACTTTGGGGGGGGAGACCCAGTACTTC . TRBD2 TRBJ2-5 TRBV5-4 14
CASRSQGYHEQFF TGTGCCAGCAGAAGCCAGGGTTATCATGAGCAGTTCTTC . . TRBJ2-1 TRBV6-5 13
CASSVNVGQGGAGANVLTF TGTGCCAGCAGCGTTAATGTGGGACAGGGTGGTGCTGGGGCCAACGTCCTGACTTTC . TRBD1 TRBJ2-6 TRBV13 19
CASSPGQGNSPLHF TGTGCCAGCAGCCCCGGGCAGGGTAATTCACCCCTCCACTTT . . TRBJ1-6 TRBV11-2 14
CASSYETGVGNEQFF TGTGCCAGCAGTTACGAGACAGGGGTCGGCAATGAGCAGTTCTTC . TRBD1 TRBJ2-1 TRBV6-6 15
CASSSQVLYGYTF TGTGCCAGCAGCTCACAAGTCCTGTATGGCTACACCTTC . . TRBJ1-2 TRBV9 13
CASSYYASGTDSNQPQHF TGTGCCAGCAGCTACTATGCGTCGGGGACAGATAGCAATCAGCCCCAGCATTTT . TRBD1 TRBJ1-5 TRBV7-9 18
CASSFPPAGFEQYF TGTGCCAGCAGCTTTCCCCCGGCCGGGTTCGAGCAGTACTTC . . TRBJ2-7 TRBV7-9 14
CASSQDREGTQYF TGTGCCAGCAGCCAAGATCGGGAGGGTACGCAGTATTTT . TRBD2 TRBJ2-3 TRBV14 13
CASMSRTGGRDTQYF TGTGCCAGCATGTCTCGGACCGGCGGGAGAGATACGCAGTATTTT . TRBD2 TRBJ2-3 TRBV2 15
CASRGTGQNQPQHF TGTGCCAGCAGAGGGACAGGGCAAAATCAGCCCCAGCATTTT . . TRBJ1-5 TRBV21-1 14
CASSKPGQGSNQPQHF TGTGCCAGCAGTAAGCCGGGACAGGGGAGCAATCAGCCCCAGCATTTT . TRBD1 TRBJ1-5 TRBV6-6 16
CAHLADTQYF TGTGCCCACCTGGCCGATACGCAGTATTTT . . TRBJ2-3 TRBV30 10
CASSGKDRGYTEAFF TGCGCCAGCAGCGGGAAGGACAGGGGGTACACTGAAGCTTTCTTT once TRBD1 TRBJ1-1 TRBV5-1 15
CASRQGAGGNQPQHF TGTGCCAGCAGACAGGGGGCAGGCGGCAATCAGCCCCAGCATTTT . TRBD1 TRBJ1-5 TRBV6-1 15
CGVRQNAEAFF TGTGGAGTTCGACAGAACGCTGAAGCTTTCTTT . . TRBJ1-1 TRBV30 11
CASNRVGTGEFTEAFF TGTGCCAGCAACAGGGTAGGGACAGGGGAATTCACTGAAGCTTTCTTT . TRBD1 TRBJ1-1 TRBV7-2 16
CASRRDRPGQYF TGCGCCAGCAGACGGGACAGGCCCGGGCAGTACTTC . TRBD1 TRBJ2-7 TRBV10-1 12
CASSLTSGTSRYGYTF TGTGCCAGCAGCCTAACTTCGGGGACATCCCGATATGGCTACACCTTC once . TRBJ1-2 TRBV5-8 16
CSGMTGRHEQYF TGCAGCGGCATGACCGGGAGACACGAGCAGTACTTC . . TRBJ2-7 TRBV29-1 12
CASSLALVHEQYF TGTGCCAGTAGTCTAGCGCTAGTACACGAGCAGTACTTC . . TRBJ2-7 TRBV19 13
CASSLSGLWDEQFF TGCGCCAGCAGCTTATCGGGACTCTGGGATGAGCAGTTCTTC . . TRBJ2-1 TRBV5-1 14
CASSPLSSYEQYF TGTGCCAGCTCACCACTAAGTAGTTACGAGCAGTACTTC . . TRBJ2-7 TRBV18 13
CASSLGGGATDTQYF TGTGCCAGCAGCTTGGGCGGGGGGGCCACAGATACGCAGTATTTT . TRBD2 TRBJ2-3 TRBV5-4 15
CASSPLSSGGPGDTQYF TGCGCCAGCAGCCCCCTATCTAGCGGGGGTCCAGGAGATACGCAGTATTTT . TRBD2 TRBJ2-3 TRBV4-3 17
CAWSQARHSNTGELFF TGTGCCTGGAGTCAGGCGCGACACTCAAACACCGGGGAGCTGTTTTTT . . TRBJ2-2 TRBV30 16
CASSQSPGRPVSTDTQYF TGCGCCAGCAGCCAGTCCCCCGGGAGGCCCGTCAGCACAGATACGCAGTATTTT . TRBD2 TRBJ2-3 TRBV4-1 18
CASSAWTGVEETQYF TGTGCCAGCAGCGCTTGGACAGGGGTGGAAGAGACCCAGTACTTC . TRBD1 TRBJ2-5 TRBV9 15
CASSLERRGSNQPQHF TGTGCCAGCAGCTTAGAACGCCGGGGTAGCAATCAGCCCCAGCATTTT . . TRBJ1-5 TRBV5-6 16
CASRMGPNTDTQYF TGTGCCAGCAGGATGGGCCCCAACACAGATACGCAGTATTTT . . TRBJ2-3 TRBV6-5 14
CASSYSTSGLTDTQYF TGTGCCAGCAGTTACTCGACTAGCGGGCTCACAGATACGCAGTATTTT . TRBD2 TRBJ2-3 TRBV6-5 16
CASSLKSGESYNEQFF TGTGCCAGCAGCCTAAAGAGCGGGGAGAGCTACAATGAGCAGTTCTTC . TRBD2 TRBJ2-1 TRBV4-2 16
CASSPDRGEAFF TGTGCCAGCAGCCCTGACAGGGGTGAAGCTTTCTTT . TRBD1 TRBJ1-1 TRBV7-9 12
CASSPSRSGNTIYF TGCGCCAGCAGCCCGAGCCGCTCTGGAAACACCATATATTTT few . TRBJ1-3 TRBV5-1 14
CASSIPRDRGSYGYTF TGTGCCAGCAGCATCCCCCGGGACAGGGGGAGCTATGGCTACACCTTC . . TRBJ1-2 TRBV21-1 16
CASSEGHGYNEQFF TGTGCCAGCAGTGAAGGTCACGGCTACAATGAGCAGTTCTTC . . TRBJ2-1 TRBV25-1 14
CASSPGEFGTQYF TGTGCCAGCTCACCCGGGGAATTCGGTACGCAGTATTTT . . TRBJ2-3 TRBV18 13
CSVEQGTNEKLFF TGCAGCGTTGAACAGGGTACTAATGAAAAACTGTTTTTT . . TRBJ1-4 TRBV29-1 13
CATRLIGTEETQYF TGTGCCACCCGGTTAATAGGGACAGAAGAGACCCAGTACTTC . TRBD1 TRBJ2-5 TRBV15 14
CAWRFAGRDSEKLFF TGTGCCTGGAGGTTTGCGGGGAGGGATTCGGAAAAACTGTTTTTT . . TRBJ1-4 TRBV30 15